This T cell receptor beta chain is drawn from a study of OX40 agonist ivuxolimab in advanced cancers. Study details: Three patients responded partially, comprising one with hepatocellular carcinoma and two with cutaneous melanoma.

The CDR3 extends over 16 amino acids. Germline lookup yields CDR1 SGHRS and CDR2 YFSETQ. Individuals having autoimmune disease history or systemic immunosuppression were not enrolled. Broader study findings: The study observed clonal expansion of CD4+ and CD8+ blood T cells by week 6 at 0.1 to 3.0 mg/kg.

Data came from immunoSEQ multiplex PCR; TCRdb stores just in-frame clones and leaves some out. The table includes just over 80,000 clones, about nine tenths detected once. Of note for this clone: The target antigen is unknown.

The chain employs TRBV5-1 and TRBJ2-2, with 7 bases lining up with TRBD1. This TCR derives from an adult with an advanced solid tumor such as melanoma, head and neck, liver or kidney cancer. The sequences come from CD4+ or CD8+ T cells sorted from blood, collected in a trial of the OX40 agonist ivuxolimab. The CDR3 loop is CASCPGQVVLAGELFF. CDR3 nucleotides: TGCGCGTCATGCCCCGGACAGGTGGTTTTGGCCGGGGAGCTGTTTTTT.